This TCR beta chain derives from a study of blood T cell repertoires in COVID-19 (dated by TCRdb to 2018 to 2021). In the study overall: Samples covering the acute and convalescent phases of COVID-19 were provided by collaborators in the United States, Italy and Spain. The material from the prospective study consisted of cDNA or gDNA derived from T cells, B-cell-depleted T cells, or PBMCs. The repertoires were made available in a free public database intended to serve as a resource for research on the immune response to SARS-CoV-2. Where HLA class I and class II types were available, the types were taken from metadata supplied by the sample provider, not from assay-based typing. Sample metadata almost always included a de-identified subject ID, COVID-19 status, age in years and sex. The samples were drawn from the first 160 participants of the ongoing ImmuneRACE study and from over 950 subjects provided by 6 global collaborators. Subjects who had been exposed to COVID-19, were actively infected with it, or had recovered from it provided the deeply sampled blood TCRbeta repertoires that made up the dataset. Beyond this particular receptor, the publication reports: The amount of clinical and demographic metadata varied by source and participant and was provided uncurated.

TCRbeta CDR3 regions were amplified from genomic DNA using the immunoSEQ Assay, a bias-controlled multiplex PCR. The authors' pipeline ran thus. The number of nucleated cells in each sample was estimated by amplification of reference gene primers within the assay. To quantify the absolute abundance of each unique TCRbeta CDR3 rearrangement, sequence reads were collapsed and filtered. For each sample, productive Simpson clonality was calculated as the square root of Simpson's diversity index over productive rearrangements. TCRdb mirrors the immuneACCESS table, restricted to in-frame sequences. Some clones are absent from its copies; in checked studies, under half trace to an unresolved V gene, and the reason for the others is unknown. The DNA gave D and trimming, while V, J and clone size come from that table. The sample yields 70,000 or so clones; around three quarters were counted once. The ten largest make up about 16% of the sample.

Collaborating institutions collected whole blood in K2EDTA tubes following their own protocols. For TCRbeta analysis, collaborator samples were shipped as frozen whole blood, as isolated PBMCs, or as DNA extracted from either sample type. With respect to this clone: Its antigen remains undetermined. Base qualities are missing; no much larger clone stands one base away.

The CDR3 covers 14 residues, taking in both the cysteine and the phenylalanine. Left in the record is the CDR3 DNA by itself, 42 bases read in frame from the first base. Sequences SGHRS (CDR1) and YFSETQ (CDR2) are obtained from the germline V gene. V is pared back by 0 bases and J by 6 bases, with 12 bases lying between the germline termini. Sequencing was done on a sample of peripheral blood. The rearranged chain carries TRBV5-1 and TRBJ1-2, with TRBD1 perhaps the D gene, on 5 matching bases. The sequence derives from a human donor in a cohort sampled during active COVID-19. In nucleotide form, the sequence is TGCGCCAGCAGCTTGGAGGGGAAGATGCATGGCTACACCTTC. This codes for CASSLEGKMHGYTF.